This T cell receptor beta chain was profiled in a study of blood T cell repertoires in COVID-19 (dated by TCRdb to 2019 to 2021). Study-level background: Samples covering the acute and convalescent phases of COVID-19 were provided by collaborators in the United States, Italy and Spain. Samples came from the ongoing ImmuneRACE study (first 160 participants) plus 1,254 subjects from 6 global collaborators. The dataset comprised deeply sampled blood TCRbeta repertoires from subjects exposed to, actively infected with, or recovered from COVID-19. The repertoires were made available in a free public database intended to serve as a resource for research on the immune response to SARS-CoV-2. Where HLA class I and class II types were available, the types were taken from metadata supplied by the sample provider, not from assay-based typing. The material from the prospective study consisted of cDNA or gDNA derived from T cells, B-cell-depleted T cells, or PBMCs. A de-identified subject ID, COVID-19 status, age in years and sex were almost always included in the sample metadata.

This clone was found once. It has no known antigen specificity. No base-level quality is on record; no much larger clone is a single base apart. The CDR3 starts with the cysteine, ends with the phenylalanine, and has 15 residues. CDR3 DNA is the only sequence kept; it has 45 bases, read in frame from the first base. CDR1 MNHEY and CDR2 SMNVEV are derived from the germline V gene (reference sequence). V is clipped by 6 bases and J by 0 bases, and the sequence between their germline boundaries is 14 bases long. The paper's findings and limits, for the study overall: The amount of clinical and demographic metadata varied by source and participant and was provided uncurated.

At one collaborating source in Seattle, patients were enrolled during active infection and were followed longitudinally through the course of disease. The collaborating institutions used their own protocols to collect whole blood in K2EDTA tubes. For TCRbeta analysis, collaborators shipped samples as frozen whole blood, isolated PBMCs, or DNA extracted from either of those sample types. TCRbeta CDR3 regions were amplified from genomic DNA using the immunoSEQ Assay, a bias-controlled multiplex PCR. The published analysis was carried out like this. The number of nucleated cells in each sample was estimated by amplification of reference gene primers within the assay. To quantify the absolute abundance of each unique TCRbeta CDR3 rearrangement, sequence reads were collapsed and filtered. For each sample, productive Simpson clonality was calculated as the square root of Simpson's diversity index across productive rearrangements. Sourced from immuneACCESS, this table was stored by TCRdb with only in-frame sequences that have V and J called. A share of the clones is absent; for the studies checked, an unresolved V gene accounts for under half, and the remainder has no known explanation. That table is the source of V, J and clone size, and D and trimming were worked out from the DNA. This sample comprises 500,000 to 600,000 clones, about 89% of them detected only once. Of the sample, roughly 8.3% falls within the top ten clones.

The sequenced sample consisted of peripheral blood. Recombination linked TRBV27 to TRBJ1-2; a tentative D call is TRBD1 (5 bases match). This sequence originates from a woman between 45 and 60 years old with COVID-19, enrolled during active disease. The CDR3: CASRGGEGTNYGYTF. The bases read TGTGCCAGCAGGGGGGGTGAAGGGACTAACTATGGCTACACCTTC.